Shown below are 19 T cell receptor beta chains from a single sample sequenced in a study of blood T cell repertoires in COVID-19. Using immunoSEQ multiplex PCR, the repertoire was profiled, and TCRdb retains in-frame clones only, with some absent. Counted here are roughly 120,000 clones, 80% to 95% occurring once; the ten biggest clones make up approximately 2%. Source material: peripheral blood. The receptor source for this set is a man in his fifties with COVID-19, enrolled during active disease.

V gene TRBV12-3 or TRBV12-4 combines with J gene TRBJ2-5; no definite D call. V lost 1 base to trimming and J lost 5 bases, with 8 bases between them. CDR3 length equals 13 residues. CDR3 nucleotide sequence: TGTGCCAGCAGTTTAGGCTACGTGGAGACCCAGTACTTC. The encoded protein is CASSLGYVETQYF.

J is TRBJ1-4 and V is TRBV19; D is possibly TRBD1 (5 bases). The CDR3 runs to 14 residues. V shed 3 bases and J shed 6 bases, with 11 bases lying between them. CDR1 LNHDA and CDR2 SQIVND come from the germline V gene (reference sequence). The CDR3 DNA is TGTGCCAGTAGTATTAGGGGCTTGGATGAAAAACTGTTTTTT. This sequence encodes CASSIRGLDEKLFF.

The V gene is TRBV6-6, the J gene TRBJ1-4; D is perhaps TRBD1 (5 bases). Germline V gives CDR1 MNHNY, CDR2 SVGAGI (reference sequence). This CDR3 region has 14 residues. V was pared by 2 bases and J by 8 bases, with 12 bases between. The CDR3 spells CASSYGAKREKLFF. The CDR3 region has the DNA TGTGCCAGCAGTTACGGGGCTAAAAGGGAAAAACTGTTTTTT.

This CDR3 reads CAWSRGQGGHEQYF. The DNA of the CDR3 is TGTGCCTGGAGCCGGGGACAGGGGGGTCACGAGCAGTACTTC. The chain links TRBV30 to TRBJ2-7; 11 bases match TRBD1. The germline V gene encodes CDR1 GTSNPN and CDR2 SVGIG (reference sequence). This CDR3 has 14 residues. The V gene end was trimmed by 3 bases and the J gene end by 5 bases; junction bases not matched to a gene: 6.

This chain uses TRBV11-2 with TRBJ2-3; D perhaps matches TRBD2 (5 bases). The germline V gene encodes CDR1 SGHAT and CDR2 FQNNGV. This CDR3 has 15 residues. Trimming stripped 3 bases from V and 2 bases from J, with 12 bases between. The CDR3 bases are TGTGCCAGCAGCTTCCGGACTGCCCTCACAGATACGCAGTATTTT. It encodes CASSFRTALTDTQYF.

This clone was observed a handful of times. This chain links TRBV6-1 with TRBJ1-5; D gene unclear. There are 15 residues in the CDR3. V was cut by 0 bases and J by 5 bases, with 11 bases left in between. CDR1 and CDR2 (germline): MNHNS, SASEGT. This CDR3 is CASSEAGGIYQPQHF. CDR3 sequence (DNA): TGTGCCAGCAGTGAAGCCGGTGGTATTTATCAGCCCCAGCATTTT.

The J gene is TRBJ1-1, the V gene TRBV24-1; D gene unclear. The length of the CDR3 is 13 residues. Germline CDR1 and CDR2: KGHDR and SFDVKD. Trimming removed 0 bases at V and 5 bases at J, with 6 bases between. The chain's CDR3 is CATSDLVRTEAFF. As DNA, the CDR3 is TGTGCCACCAGTGATTTGGTTCGGACTGAAGCTTTCTTT.

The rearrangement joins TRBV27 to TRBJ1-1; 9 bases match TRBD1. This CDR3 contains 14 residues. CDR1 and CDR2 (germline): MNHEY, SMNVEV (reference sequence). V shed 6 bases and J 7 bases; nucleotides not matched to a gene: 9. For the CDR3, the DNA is TGTGCCAGCAGCCTAACAGGGGGCGCATTTGAAGCTTTCTTT. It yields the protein CASSLTGGAFEAFF.

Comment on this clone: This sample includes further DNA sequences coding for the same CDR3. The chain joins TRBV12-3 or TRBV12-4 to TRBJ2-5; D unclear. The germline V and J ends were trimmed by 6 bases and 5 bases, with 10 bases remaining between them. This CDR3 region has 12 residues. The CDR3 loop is CASSPGGETQYF. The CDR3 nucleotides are TGTGCCAGCAGCCCGGGTGGTGAGACCCAGTACTTC.

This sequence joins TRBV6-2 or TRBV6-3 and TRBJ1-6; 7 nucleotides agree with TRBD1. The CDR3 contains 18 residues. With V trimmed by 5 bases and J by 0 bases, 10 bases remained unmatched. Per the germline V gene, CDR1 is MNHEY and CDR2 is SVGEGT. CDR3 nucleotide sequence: TGTGCCAGCAGTCATGGAGCAGGGGGTAGCTCCTATAATTCACCCCTCCACTTT. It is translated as CASSHGAGGSSYNSPLHF.

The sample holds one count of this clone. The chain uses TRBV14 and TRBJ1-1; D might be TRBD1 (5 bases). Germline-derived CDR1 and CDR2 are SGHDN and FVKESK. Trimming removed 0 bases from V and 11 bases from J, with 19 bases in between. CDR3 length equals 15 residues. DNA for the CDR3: TGTGCCAGCAGCCAAGATCAGGTGACAGTGAGTCGGGCTTTCTTT. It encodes CASSQDQVTVSRAFF.

The CDR3 nucleotides are TGTGCCAGCAGCGGTCGACTAGCGGAAGAGACCCAGTACTTC. This gives the protein CASSGRLAEETQYF. This chain links TRBV3-1 (or the pseudogene TRBV3-2) with TRBJ2-5; 9 bases align to TRBD2. This CDR3 contains 14 residues. V lost 5 bases to trimming and J lost 3 bases; unmatched junction nucleotides: 4. CDR1 is LGHDT and CDR2 is YNNKEL in the germline V gene (reference sequence).

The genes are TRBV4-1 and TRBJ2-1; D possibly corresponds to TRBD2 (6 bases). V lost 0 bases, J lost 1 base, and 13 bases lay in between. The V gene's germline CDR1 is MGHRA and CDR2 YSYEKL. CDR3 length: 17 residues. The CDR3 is CASSQDRTSQSYNEQFF. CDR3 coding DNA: TGCGCCAGCAGCCAAGATCGTACTAGCCAATCCTACAATGAGCAGTTCTTC.

For the CDR3, the DNA is TGTGCCAGCAGTGAAGGGGGGGGAGGGAACACTGAAGCTTTCTTT. Translating gives CASSEGGGGNTEAFF. The genes are TRBV25-1 and TRBJ1-1; possibly TRBD1 for D (5 bases). The germline V gene has CDR1 MGHDK and CDR2 SYGVNS. V was pared by 2 bases and J by 1 base, with 11 bases between. This CDR3 comprises 15 residues.

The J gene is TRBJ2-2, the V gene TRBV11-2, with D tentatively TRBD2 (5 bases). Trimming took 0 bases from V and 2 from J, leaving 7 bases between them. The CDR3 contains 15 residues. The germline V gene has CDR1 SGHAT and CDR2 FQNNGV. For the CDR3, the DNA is TGTGCCAGCAGCTTAGAGGGAGCCAACACCGGGGAGCTGTTTTTT. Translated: CASSLEGANTGELFF.

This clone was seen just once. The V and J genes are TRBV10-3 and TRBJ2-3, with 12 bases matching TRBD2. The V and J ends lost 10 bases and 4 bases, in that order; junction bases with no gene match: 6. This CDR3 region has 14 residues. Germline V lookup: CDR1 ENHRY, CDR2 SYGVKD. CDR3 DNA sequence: TGTGCCACAAGGACTAGCGGGACGGCAGATACGCAGTATTTT. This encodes CATRTSGTADTQYF.

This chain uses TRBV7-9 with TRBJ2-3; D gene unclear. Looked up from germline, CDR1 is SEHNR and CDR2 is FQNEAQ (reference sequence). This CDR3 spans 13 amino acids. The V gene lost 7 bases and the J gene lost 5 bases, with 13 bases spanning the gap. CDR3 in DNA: TGTGCCAGCAACCCCGCGAACGGAGATACGCAGTATTTT. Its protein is CASNPANGDTQYF.

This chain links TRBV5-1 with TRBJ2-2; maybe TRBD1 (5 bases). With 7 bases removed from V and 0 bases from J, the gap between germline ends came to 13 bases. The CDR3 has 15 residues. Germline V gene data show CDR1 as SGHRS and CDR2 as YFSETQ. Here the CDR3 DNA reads TGCGCCAGCGTCAAGGGGCAGCCGAACACCGGGGAGCTGTTTTTT. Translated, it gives CASVKGQPNTGELFF. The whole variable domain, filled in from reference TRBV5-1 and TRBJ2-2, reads KAGVTQTPRYLIKTRGQQVTLSCSPISGHRSVSWYQQTPGQGLQFLFEYFSETQRNKGNFPGRFSGRQFSNSRSEMNVSTLELGDSALYLCASVKGQPNTGELFFGEGSRLTVL.

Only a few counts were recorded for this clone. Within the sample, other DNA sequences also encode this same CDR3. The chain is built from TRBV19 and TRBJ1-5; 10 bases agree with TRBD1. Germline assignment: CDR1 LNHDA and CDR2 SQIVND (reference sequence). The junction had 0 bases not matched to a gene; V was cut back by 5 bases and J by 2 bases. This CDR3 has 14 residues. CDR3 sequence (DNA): TGTGCCAGTAGTGGACAGGGGGGCAATCAGCCCCAGCATTTT. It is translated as CASSGQGGNQPQHF.